This TCR beta chain emerged from a study of beta chain features in type 1 diabetes. For this clone: Its antigen is undetermined.

Study-wide results and caveats: The naive, central memory and Treg TCRB repertoires looked more alike in patients than they did in healthy donors. Sequencing the cDNA could make cells with high TCR expression show up more than they should.

Investigators reverse transcribed all isolated RNA, so they sequenced expressed TCRB transcripts. TCRdb's copy holds only in-frame clones and misses some; the assay was immunoSEQ multiplex PCR. Of a few hundred thousand clones in the sample, roughly 15% were seen once. Trimming pared 6 bases from V and 2 bases from J, leaving 8 bases between. This CDR3 region has 13 residues. Germline loops: CDR1 SNHLY, CDR2 FYNNEI. This TCR derives from a woman aged 18-29 years in good health. This chain connects TRBV2 to TRBJ1-5; the D is unclear. The sequencing input was naive CD4+ T cells from blood. The CDR3 loop is CASRASRNQPQHF. In DNA, the CDR3 is TGTGCCAGCAGGGCCTCGCGCAATCAGCCCCAGCATTTT. Based on the CDR3 plus reference TRBV2 and TRBJ1-5, the full variable domain is EPEVTQTPSHQVTQMGQEVILRCVPISNHLYFYWYRQILGQKVEFLVSFYNNEISEKSEIFDDQFSVERPDGSNFTLKIRSTKLEDSAMYFCASRASRNQPQHFGDGTRLSIL.